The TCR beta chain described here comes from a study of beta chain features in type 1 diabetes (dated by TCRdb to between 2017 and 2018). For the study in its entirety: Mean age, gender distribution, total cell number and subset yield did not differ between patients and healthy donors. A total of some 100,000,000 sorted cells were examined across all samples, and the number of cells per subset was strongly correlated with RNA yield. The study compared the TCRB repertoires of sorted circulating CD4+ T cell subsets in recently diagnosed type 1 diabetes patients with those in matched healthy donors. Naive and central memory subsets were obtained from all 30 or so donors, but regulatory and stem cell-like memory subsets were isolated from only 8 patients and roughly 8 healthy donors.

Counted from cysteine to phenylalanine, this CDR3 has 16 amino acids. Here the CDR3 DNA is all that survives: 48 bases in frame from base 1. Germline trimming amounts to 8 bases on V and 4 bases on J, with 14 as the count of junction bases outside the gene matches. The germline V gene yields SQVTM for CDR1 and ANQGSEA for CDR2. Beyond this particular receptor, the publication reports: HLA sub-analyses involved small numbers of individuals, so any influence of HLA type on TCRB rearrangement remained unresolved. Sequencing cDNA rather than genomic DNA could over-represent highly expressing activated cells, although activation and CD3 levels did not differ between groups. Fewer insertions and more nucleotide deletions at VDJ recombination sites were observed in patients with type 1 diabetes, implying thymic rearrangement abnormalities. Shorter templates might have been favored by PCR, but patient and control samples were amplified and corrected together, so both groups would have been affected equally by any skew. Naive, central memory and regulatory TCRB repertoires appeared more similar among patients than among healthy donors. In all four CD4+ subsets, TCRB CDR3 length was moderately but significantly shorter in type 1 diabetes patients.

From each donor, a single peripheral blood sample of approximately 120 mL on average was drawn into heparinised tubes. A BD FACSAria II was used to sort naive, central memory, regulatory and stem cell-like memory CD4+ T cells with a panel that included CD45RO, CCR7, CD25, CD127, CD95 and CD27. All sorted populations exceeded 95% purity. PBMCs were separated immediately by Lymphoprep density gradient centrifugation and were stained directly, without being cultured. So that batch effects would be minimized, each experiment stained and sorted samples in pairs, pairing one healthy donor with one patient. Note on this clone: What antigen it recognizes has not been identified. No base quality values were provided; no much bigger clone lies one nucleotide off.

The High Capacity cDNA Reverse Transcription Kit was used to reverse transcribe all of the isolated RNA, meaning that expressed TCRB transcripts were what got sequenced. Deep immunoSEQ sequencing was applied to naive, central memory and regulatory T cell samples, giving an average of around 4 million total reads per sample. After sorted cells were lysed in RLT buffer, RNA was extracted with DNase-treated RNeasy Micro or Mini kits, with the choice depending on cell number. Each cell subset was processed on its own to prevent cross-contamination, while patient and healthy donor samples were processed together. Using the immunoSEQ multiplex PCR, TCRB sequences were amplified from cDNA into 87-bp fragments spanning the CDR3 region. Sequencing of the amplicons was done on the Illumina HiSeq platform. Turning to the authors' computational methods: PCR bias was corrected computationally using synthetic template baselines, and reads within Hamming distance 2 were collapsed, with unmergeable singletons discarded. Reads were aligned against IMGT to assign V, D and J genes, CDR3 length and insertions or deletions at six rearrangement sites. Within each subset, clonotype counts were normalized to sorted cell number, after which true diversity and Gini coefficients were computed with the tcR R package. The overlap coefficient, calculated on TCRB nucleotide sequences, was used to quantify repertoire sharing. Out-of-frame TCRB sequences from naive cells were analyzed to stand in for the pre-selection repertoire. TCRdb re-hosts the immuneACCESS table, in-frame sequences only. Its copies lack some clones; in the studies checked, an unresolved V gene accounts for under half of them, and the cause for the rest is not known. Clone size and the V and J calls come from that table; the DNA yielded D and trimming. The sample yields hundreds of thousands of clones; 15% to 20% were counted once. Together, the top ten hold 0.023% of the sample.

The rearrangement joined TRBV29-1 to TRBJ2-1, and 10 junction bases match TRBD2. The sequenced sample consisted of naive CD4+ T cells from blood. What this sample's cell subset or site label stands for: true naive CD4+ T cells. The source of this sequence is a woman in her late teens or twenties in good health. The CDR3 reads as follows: CSTSPAGGPKYNEQFF. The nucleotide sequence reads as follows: TGCAGCACGAGCCCAGCGGGAGGGCCAAAATACAATGAGCAGTTCTTC.